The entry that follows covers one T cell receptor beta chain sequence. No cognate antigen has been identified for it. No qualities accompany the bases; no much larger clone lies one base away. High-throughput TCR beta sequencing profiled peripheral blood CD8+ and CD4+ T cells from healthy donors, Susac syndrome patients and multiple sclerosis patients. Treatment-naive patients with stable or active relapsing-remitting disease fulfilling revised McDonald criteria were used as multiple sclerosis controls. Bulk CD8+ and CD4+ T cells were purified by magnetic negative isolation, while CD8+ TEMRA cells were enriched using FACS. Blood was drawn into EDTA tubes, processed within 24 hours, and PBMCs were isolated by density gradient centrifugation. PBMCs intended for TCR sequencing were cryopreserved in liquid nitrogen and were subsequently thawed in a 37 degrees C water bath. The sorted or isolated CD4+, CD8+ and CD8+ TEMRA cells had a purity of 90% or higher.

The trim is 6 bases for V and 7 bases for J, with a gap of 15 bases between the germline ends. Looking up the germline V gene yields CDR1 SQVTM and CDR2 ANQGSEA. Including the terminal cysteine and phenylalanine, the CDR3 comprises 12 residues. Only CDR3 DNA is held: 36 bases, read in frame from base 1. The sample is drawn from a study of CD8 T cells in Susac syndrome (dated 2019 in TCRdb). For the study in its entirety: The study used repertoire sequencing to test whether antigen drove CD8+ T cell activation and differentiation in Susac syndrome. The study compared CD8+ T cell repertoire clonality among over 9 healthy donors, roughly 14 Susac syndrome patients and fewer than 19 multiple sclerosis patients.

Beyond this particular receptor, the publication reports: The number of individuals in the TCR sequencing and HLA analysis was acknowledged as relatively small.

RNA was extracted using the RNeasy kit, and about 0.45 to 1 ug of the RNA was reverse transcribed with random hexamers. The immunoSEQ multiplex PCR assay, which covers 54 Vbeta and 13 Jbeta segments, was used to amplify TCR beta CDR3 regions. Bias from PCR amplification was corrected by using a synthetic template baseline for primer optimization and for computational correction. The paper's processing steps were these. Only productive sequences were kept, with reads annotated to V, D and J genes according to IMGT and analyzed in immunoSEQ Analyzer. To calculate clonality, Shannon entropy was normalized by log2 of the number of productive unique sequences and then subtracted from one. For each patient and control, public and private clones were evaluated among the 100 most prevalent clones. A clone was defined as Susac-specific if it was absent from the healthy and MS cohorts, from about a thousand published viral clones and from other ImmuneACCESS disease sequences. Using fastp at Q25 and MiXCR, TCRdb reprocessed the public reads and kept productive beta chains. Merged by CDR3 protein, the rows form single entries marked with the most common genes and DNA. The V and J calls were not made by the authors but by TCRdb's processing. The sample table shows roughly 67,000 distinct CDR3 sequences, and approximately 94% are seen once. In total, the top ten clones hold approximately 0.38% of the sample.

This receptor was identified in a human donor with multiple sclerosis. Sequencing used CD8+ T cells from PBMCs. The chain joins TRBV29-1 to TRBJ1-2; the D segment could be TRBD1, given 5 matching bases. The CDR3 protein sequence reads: CSVPEGSRGYTF. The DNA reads TGCAGCGTCCCGGAGGGGTCGCGTGGCTACACCTTC. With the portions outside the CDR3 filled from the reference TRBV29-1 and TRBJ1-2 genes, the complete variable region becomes SAVISQKPSRDICQRGTSLTIQCQVDSQVTMMFWYRQQPGQSLTLIATANQGSEATYESGFVIDKFPISRPNLTFSTLTVSNMSPEDSSIYLCSVPEGSRGYTFGSGTRLTVV.